What follows are 2 T cell receptor beta chains derived from one specimen sequenced in a study of CD4+ T cells in melanoma. Assay used: immunoSEQ multiplex PCR; TCRdb lists only in-frame clones, some missing. The sample has about 140,000 clones; approximately 91% are singletons. The receptor set was obtained from a human donor with melanoma.

The chain has TRBV5-4 and TRBJ1-1, with D perhaps TRBD1 (6 bases). CDR3 size: 15 residues. Trimming took 0 bases from V and 7 from J, leaving 16 bases between them. CDR1 SGHNT and CDR2 YYREEE come from the germline V gene (reference sequence). Written as DNA, the CDR3 is TGTGCCAGCAGCTTGGCCGGGGGCAGTTCCTTTGAAGCTTTCTTT. This sequence encodes CASSLAGGSSFEAFF.

The chain couples TRBV18 to TRBJ2-7; D might be TRBD1 (5 bases). From germline, CDR1 is KGHSH and CDR2 LQKENI. The V end was cut by 0 bases, the J end by 2 bases, with 8 bases between. The CDR3 totals 14 residues. Here the CDR3 reads CASSPPSGPYEQYF. The CDR3 DNA reads as TGTGCCAGCTCACCACCGTCAGGGCCCTACGAGCAGTACTTC.